This T cell receptor (beta chain) was recorded in a study of cytomegalovirus exposure and HLA in healthy donors. This CDR3 spans 14 amino acids. Germline CDR1 and CDR2: SGHNT and YYREEE (reference sequence). Trimming took 5 bases from V and 8 from J, leaving 19 bases between them. On this clone: Antigen: not known.

General study results and limits: Researchers counted some 150 TCR beta chains as cytomegalovirus-associated. Testing in vitro showed a few CMV-associated chains specific for CMV antigens.

Only in-frame clones appear in the TCRdb table, and some are missing; sequencing was by immunoSEQ multiplex PCR. This sample has tens of thousands of clones, with approximately 94% found just once. The chain combines TRBV5-4 with TRBJ1-1; D unclear. Sequencing was carried out using PBMCs. The origin of this receptor is a woman aged 18-29 years in good health and CMV-seropositive. For the CDR3, the DNA is TGTGCCAGCAGTCCCTACCGGAGCTCTTTGGAAGCTTTCTTT. It translates to CASSPYRSSLEAFF.